These 32 T cell receptor beta chains came from one sample sequenced in a study of identical twins. TCRdb reprocessed the 5' RACE reads via MiXCR and lists one record per CDR3 protein. The sample holds about 340,000 distinct CDR3 sequences, 9% to 15% seen once. These data are also associated with another study on yellow fever vaccine responses in identical twins.

Sequencing was performed on CD8+ T cells sorted from blood. Receptor source: a woman aged 18 to 35 in good health.

This clonotype appeared a few times. J is TRBJ2-7 and V is TRBV20-1; weak D call: TRBD2 (6 bases). The CDR3 consists of 12 residues. V was cut by 1 base and J by 3 bases, with 7 bases left in between. Germline values: CDR1 DFQATT, CDR2 SNEGSKA (reference sequence). CDR3 in amino acids: CSARAEGYEQYF. CDR3 in DNA: TGCAGTGCTAGAGCGGAGGGCTACGAGCAGTACTTC.

This chain uses TRBV28 with TRBJ2-5; 8 bases map to TRBD1. This CDR3 comprises 16 residues. CDR1 is MDHEN and CDR2 is SYDVKM in the germline V gene. V lost 2 bases and J lost 4; bases outside the gene matches: 9. The CDR3 region has the DNA TGTGCCAGCAGTTTAAGGGGGAGACAGGGGAGAGAGACCCAGTACTTC. Translated, it gives CASSLRGRQGRETQYF.

The CDR3 sequence: CASGPQTYNEQFF. CDR3 DNA: TGTGCTAGTGGCCCCCAGACCTACAATGAGCAGTTCTTC. The chain joins TRBV12-5 to TRBJ2-1, with D unclear. Per germline, CDR1 LGHNT and CDR2 FRNRAP. The CDR3 sequence is 13 residues long. Trimming removed 6 bases at V and 2 bases at J, with 8 bases between. Filled out from reference TRBV12-5 and TRBJ2-1, the complete variable domain reads DARVTQTPRHKVTEMGQEVTMRCQPILGHNTVFWYRQTMMQGLELLAYFRNRAPLDDSGMPKDRFSAEMPDATLATLKIQPSEPRDSAVYFCASGPQTYNEQFFGPGTRLTVL.

This clonotype was seen a few times. The gene calls are TRBV20-1 and TRBJ1-2; D may be TRBD1 (6 bases). The CDR3 is made up of 14 amino acids. Germline values: CDR1 DFQATT, CDR2 SNEGSKA (reference sequence). Trimming removed 3 bases from V and 4 bases from J, with 15 bases in between. The CDR3 nucleotides are TGCAGTGCTAGTCCGCCAGGGGACTTCTATGGCTACACCTTC. Residues: CSASPPGDFYGYTF.

At least ten counts were recorded for this clonotype. The chain couples TRBV7-9 to TRBJ2-1, with TRBD2 matching over 13 bases. Per germline, CDR1 SEHNR and CDR2 FQNEAQ (reference sequence). J gave up 6 bases and V 5 bases, and 4 bases lay outside the gene matches. CDR3 length: 15 amino acids. For the CDR3, the DNA is TGTGCCAGCAGCCCTACTAGCGGGAGGGTCAATGAGCAGTTCTTC. It codes for CASSPTSGRVNEQFF.

This sequence joins TRBV10-2 and TRBJ1-1; no clear D. V was shortened by 8 bases and J by 0 bases, with 16 bases between the two germline ends. CDR1 is WSHSY, CDR2 SAAADI, per germline. The CDR3 covers 15 residues. The CDR3 spells CASGEFGRMNTEAFF. In DNA, the CDR3 is TGCGCCAGCGGAGAGTTCGGCAGGATGAACACTGAAGCTTTCTTT.

V and J are TRBV11-2 and TRBJ2-7, with 10 bases fitting TRBD2. The CDR3 sequence is 15 residues long. V dropped 6 bases and J dropped 3; count of bases not matched to a gene: 8. Germline CDR1 SGHAT, CDR2 FQNNGV. CDR3 sequence reads: CASRSLAGPIYEQYF. The CDR3 DNA sequence: TGTGCCAGCAGATCACTAGCGGGACCCATCTACGAGCAGTACTTC.

The table lists this clonotype with many counts. The chain uses TRBV24-1 and TRBJ1-1; a possible D gene is TRBD1 (5 bases). Per germline, CDR1 KGHDR and CDR2 SFDVKD. The CDR3 covers 13 residues. V lost 4 bases to trimming and J lost 5 bases, with 10 bases between them. The CDR3 DNA follows: TGTGCCACCAGTGAGGGACTTAAGACTGAAGCTTTCTTT. Protein sequence: CATSEGLKTEAFF.

This clonotype was seen at least ten times. The chain couples TRBV12-3 or TRBV12-4 to TRBJ2-1; D assignment may be TRBD1 or TRBD2 (5 bases each). This CDR3 comprises 15 residues. V lost 6 bases, J lost 3 bases, and 15 bases lay in between. This CDR3 is CASSAWGKGYNEQFF. CDR3 sequence (DNA): TGTGCCAGCAGCGCGTGGGGGAAAGGCTACAATGAGCAGTTCTTC.

This clonotype was seen many times. The rearrangement links TRBV29-1 to TRBJ2-1; tentative D call: TRBD2 (6 bases). In germline, CDR1 is SQVTM, CDR2 ANQGSEA. This CDR3 is built from 15 residues. The ends were cut back, 7 bases at V and 4 bases at J, with 20 bases in the middle. The CDR3 DNA is TGCAGCGCGGAGGGTCGGGAGCCCCTATACAATGAGCAGTTCTTC. It encodes CSAEGREPLYNEQFF.

This clonotype has more than one count but fewer than ten. This chain connects TRBV4-1 to TRBJ2-7; D ambiguous. V lost 0 bases, J lost 7 bases, and 16 bases lay in between. The CDR3 has 15 residues. Germline V gene sequence: CDR1 MGHRA, CDR2 YSYEKL. The CDR3 protein is CASSQEPRTLREQYV. CDR3 nucleotides: TGCGCCAGCAGCCAAGAACCCCGAACCCTTAGGGAGCAGTACGTC.

This clonotype has only a few counts. The chain combines TRBV12-3 or TRBV12-4 with TRBJ1-1, with D maybe TRBD1 (5 bases). The CDR3 contains 13 residues. Trimming stripped 7 bases from V and 3 bases from J, with 12 bases between. The CDR3 reads CASTPWGDTEAFF. The CDR3 DNA reads as TGTGCCAGCACCCCGTGGGGGGACACTGAAGCTTTCTTT.

This clonotype was observed at least ten times. The CDR3 here is CASSPRGGSYEQYV. CDR3 coding DNA: TGTGCCAGCAGCCCCAGGGGCGGATCCTACGAGCAGTACGTC. The genes are TRBV11-2 and TRBJ2-7, with D possibly matching TRBD1 (6 bases). The CDR3 runs to 14 residues. V lost 5 bases, J lost 1 base, and 12 bases lay in between. The V gene's germline CDR1 is SGHAT and CDR2 FQNNGV.

This clonotype was seen only a few times. The V and J genes are TRBV2 and TRBJ2-2; D call uncertain. This CDR3 has 13 residues. Trimming left V 4 bases short and J 6 bases short, with 9 bases between. The germline CDR1 and CDR2 sequences are SNHLY and FYNNEI. This chain's CDR3 is CASSGPGAGELFF. The CDR3 nucleotides are TGTGCCAGCAGTGGCCCTGGGGCCGGGGAGCTGTTTTTT. Together with reference TRBV2 and TRBJ2-2, the CDR3 gives the full variable domain: EPEVTQTPSHQVTQMGQEVILRCVPISNHLYFYWYRQILGQKVEFLVSFYNNEISEKSEIFDDQFSVERPDGSNFTLKIRSTKLEDSAMYFCASSGPGAGELFFGEGSRLTVL.

This clonotype has a handful of counts. The rearrangement links TRBV7-7 to TRBJ2-2; D not resolved. Germline V gene sequence: CDR1 SSHAT, CDR2 FNYEAQ (reference sequence). The V end lost 1 base, the J end lost 1 base, and 4 bases lay between the germline ends. The CDR3 runs 14 residues. The DNA of the CDR3 is TGTGCCAGCAGCTTAGTACAGAACACCGGGGAGCTGTTTTTT. Translated, it gives CASSLVQNTGELFF.

V and J are TRBV2 and TRBJ2-3; 7 bases map to TRBD2. Germline lookup yields CDR1 SNHLY and CDR2 FYNNEI. The V gene end was trimmed by 3 bases and the J gene end by 4 bases; junction bases not matched to a gene: 10. The CDR3 runs to 16 residues. CDR3 in DNA: TGTGCCAGCAGTGAGTCGGGAGGCCGGGGCGCAGATACGCAGTATTTT. This gives the protein CASSESGGRGADTQYF.

The J gene is TRBJ2-1, the V gene TRBV28; 13 bases are shared with TRBD2. Germline CDR1 is MDHEN and CDR2 is SYDVKM. The CDR3 loop spans 15 amino acids. The J segment lost 8 bases and the V segment lost 6 bases, leaving 7 bases of the junction unmatched. The CDR3 spells CASRGTSGASDEQFF. The CDR3, as DNA: TGTGCCAGCAGAGGGACTAGCGGGGCCTCGGATGAGCAGTTCTTC.

The rearrangement links TRBV19 to TRBJ2-1; TRBD2 aligns across 8 bases. The germline V gene has CDR1 LNHDA and CDR2 SQIVND (reference sequence). V gave up 3 bases and J gave up 4 bases; unmatched junction bases: 5. The CDR3 is made up of 15 amino acids. Written as DNA, the CDR3 is TGTGCCAGTAGTATTGAGCGGGAGATTTACAATGAGCAGTTCTTC. Protein product: CASSIEREIYNEQFF.

This clonotype was counted many times. This chain joins TRBV7-9 and TRBJ2-5; no clear D. Germline CDR1 reads SEHNR; CDR2 reads FQNEAQ (reference sequence). With 5 bases removed from V and 5 bases from J, the gap between germline ends came to 21 bases. The CDR3 runs to 16 residues. Here the CDR3 DNA reads TGTGCCAGCAGCCCAACCGGGCCTGGCCTTGAGGAGACCCAGTACTTC. It is translated as CASSPTGPGLEETQYF. The full variable domain, completed using reference TRBV7-9 and TRBJ2-5, is DTGVSQNPRHKITKRGQNVTFRCDPISEHNRLYWYRQTLGQGPEFLTYFQNEAQLEKSRLLSDRFSAERPKGSFSTLEIQRTEQGDSAMYLCASSPTGPGLEETQYFGPGTRLLVL.

The chain is built from TRBV12-3 or TRBV12-4 and TRBJ2-1; 15 bases line up with TRBD2. The V gene end was trimmed by 3 bases and the J gene end by 10 bases; junction bases not matched to a gene: 4. The CDR3 runs to 15 residues. CDR3 in DNA: TGTGCCAGCAGTTTCCCGGGACTAGCGGGAGGAGAGCAGTTCTTC. Its translation is CASSFPGLAGGEQFF.

In nucleotides, the CDR3 is TGTGCCAGAGGGGGGGGGGGCACAGATACGCAGTATTTT. Translated, it gives CARGGGGTDTQYF. The gene calls are TRBV2 and TRBJ2-3, with D maybe TRBD2 (7 bases). Germline V lookup: CDR1 SNHLY, CDR2 FYNNEI. This CDR3 region has 13 residues. V was cut by 9 bases and J by 1 base, with 11 bases left in between.

This sequence joins TRBV4-2 and TRBJ2-2; D uncertain. V shed 2 bases and J shed 5 bases, with 12 bases lying between them. Per germline, CDR1 LGHNA and CDR2 YNFKEQ. The CDR3 sequence is 15 residues long. CDR3: CASSQRWTDTGELFF. CDR3 in DNA: TGTGCCAGCAGCCAACGTTGGACGGATACCGGGGAGCTGTTTTTT.

The table lists this clonotype with a few counts. The genes are TRBV6-4 and TRBJ2-3; 7 nucleotides line up with TRBD1. V dropped 4 bases and J dropped 6; count of bases not matched to a gene: 13. This CDR3 region has 16 residues. CDR1 is MRHNA and CDR2 is SNTAGT in the germline V gene. Here the CDR3 reads CASSANDRDPFDTQYF. The DNA of the CDR3 is TGTGCCAGCAGTGCCAACGACAGGGACCCGTTCGATACGCAGTATTTT.

The rearrangement joins TRBV3-1 to TRBJ2-5, with 9 bases that match TRBD2. The length of the CDR3 is 16 residues. The trim removed 6 bases at V and 1 base at J, leaving 9 bases unmatched. Per germline, CDR1 LGHDT and CDR2 YNNKEL (reference sequence). CDR3 sequence: CASSEGSGGFQETQYF. The CDR3 bases are TGTGCCAGCAGTGAAGGGAGCGGGGGGTTCCAAGAGACCCAGTACTTC.

V gene TRBV28 combines with J gene TRBJ1-2, with 9 bases fitting TRBD1. CDR1 and CDR2 (germline): MDHEN, SYDVKM. J gave up 2 bases and V 5 bases, and 6 bases lay outside the gene matches. The CDR3 length is 15 residues. CDR3 sequence (DNA): TGTGCCAGCAGTACCCGGGACAGGGCCAACTATGGCTACACCTTC. Protein sequence: CASSTRDRANYGYTF.

The sample holds many counts of this clonotype. The rearrangement links TRBV27 to TRBJ2-3; D is perhaps TRBD1 (5 bases). The CDR3 is made up of 13 amino acids. The germline V and J ends were trimmed by 7 bases and 1 base, with 9 bases remaining between them. Germline CDR1 and CDR2: MNHEY and SMNVEV (reference sequence). The CDR3 nucleotides are TGTGCCAGCACATCACAGGGCACAGATACGCAGTATTTT. This sequence encodes CASTSQGTDTQYF.

This clonotype has a single count. The rearrangement joins TRBV11-2 to TRBJ2-5; D gene unclear. The V and J ends lost 2 bases and 5 bases respectively, with 6 bases between them. Germline V gene sequence: CDR1 SGHAT, CDR2 FQNNGV. There are 12 residues in the CDR3. As DNA, the CDR3 is TGTGCCAGCAGCTTATATGACGAGACCCAGTACTTC. Translating it yields CASSLYDETQYF.

CDR3 loop: CASTYASAGGPGNEQFF. The CDR3 region has the DNA TGTGCCAGCACCTACGCCTCAGCGGGAGGGCCGGGGAATGAGCAGTTCTTC. The genes are TRBV3-1 and TRBJ2-1; 10 bases are a match to TRBD2. The CDR3 spans 17 residues. The germline V gene encodes CDR1 LGHDT and CDR2 YNNKEL (reference sequence). Losses at the gene ends were 7 bases for V and 7 bases for J; bases not matched to a gene: 16.

This sequence joins TRBV29-1 and TRBJ2-1, with 10 bases identical to TRBD2. CDR1 is SQVTM, CDR2 ANQGSEA, per germline. Trimming took 3 bases from V and 3 from J; bases not matched to a gene: 2. The CDR3 has 14 amino acids. CDR3 amino acids: CSVDGLADYNEQFF. As DNA, the CDR3 is TGCAGCGTTGACGGACTAGCGGACTACAATGAGCAGTTCTTC.

V gene TRBV15 combines with J gene TRBJ2-7, with D perhaps matching TRBD1 or TRBD2 (5 bases each). Trimming took 3 bases from V and 3 from J, leaving 9 bases between them. CDR3 length: 13 amino acids. Germline-derived CDR1 and CDR2 are LNHNV and YYDKDF (reference sequence). DNA of the CDR3: TGTGCCACCAGCAGCGGGACCGACTACGAGCAGTACTTC. Its protein is CATSSGTDYEQYF.

The table lists this clonotype with a few counts. This rearrangement joins TRBV28 to TRBJ2-1; no clear D. The CDR3 covers 13 residues. The germline V gene encodes CDR1 MDHEN and CDR2 SYDVKM. V was clipped by 1 base and J by 5 bases, with 6 bases between them. The CDR3 DNA reads as TGTGCCAGCAGTTTATTCCCCCACAATGAGCAGTTCTTC. This gives the protein CASSLFPHNEQFF.

This clonotype was found a few times. The J gene is TRBJ2-2, the V gene TRBV5-1; maybe TRBD1 (5 bases). This CDR3 is built from 13 residues. Between the trimmed V and J ends, which lost 0 bases and 6 bases, there was a span of 6 bases. Germline lookup yields CDR1 SGHRS and CDR2 YFSETQ. The CDR3 sequence is CASSLVGAGELFF. The CDR3, as DNA: TGCGCCAGCAGCTTGGTAGGGGCCGGGGAGCTGTTTTTT.